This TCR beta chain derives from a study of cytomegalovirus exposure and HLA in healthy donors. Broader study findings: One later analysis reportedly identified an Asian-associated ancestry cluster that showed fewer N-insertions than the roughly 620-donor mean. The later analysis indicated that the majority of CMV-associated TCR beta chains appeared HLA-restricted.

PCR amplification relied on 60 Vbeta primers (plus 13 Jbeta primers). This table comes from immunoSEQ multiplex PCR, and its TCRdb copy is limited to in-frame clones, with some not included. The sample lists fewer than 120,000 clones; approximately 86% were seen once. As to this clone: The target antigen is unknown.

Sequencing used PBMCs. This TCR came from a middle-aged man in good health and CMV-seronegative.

CDR3 in amino acids: CASSWTGGSGELFF. DNA of the CDR3: TGCGCCAGCAGCTGGACAGGAGGGAGCGGGGAGCTGTTTTTT. The chain carries TRBV5-1 and TRBJ2-2, with D perhaps TRBD1 (7 bases). This CDR3 has 14 residues. The germline V gene has CDR1 SGHRS and CDR2 YFSETQ. Trimming pared 3 bases from V and 7 bases from J, leaving 13 bases between.